The clone carrying this TCR beta chain was detected ten times or more. This record comes from a study of early T cells in non-severe SARS-CoV-2 infection. The CDR3 has 12 residues. Trimming removed 3 bases at V and 7 bases at J, with 10 bases between. Germline loops: CDR1 MNHEY, CDR2 SMNVEV (reference sequence). TCRdb re-derived calls from the 5' RACE reads in MiXCR, one entry per CDR3 protein. The sample yields more than 25,000 distinct CDR3 sequences, approximately 5.2% seen once. This receptor was identified in an adult who was a healthcare worker with PCR-confirmed SARS-CoV-2 infection or an uninfected control (not recorded which). The chain uses TRBV27 and TRBJ2-7, with D possibly TRBD2 on 6 matching bases. The specimen was whole blood. The CDR3 nucleotides are TGTGCCAGCAGTTTCGGGAGCGGTGAGCAGTACTTC. Amino acid sequence: CASSFGSGEQYF.